This T cell receptor (beta chain) was obtained from a study of blood T cell repertoires in COVID-19. Study context: There were acute and convalescent COVID-19 samples, and they came from the United States, Italy and Spain. The analysed material was cDNA or gDNA that came from T cells, B-cell-depleted T cells, or PBMCs.

Original methodology: Scientists estimated how many nucleated cells there were by amplifying reference gene primers. Using immunoSEQ multiplex PCR, the repertoire was profiled, and TCRdb retains in-frame clones only, with some absent. Clonal size and the V and J genes are those of that table, whereas D and trimming came from the DNA. Among some 30,000 clones, approximately 82% were seen once, and the ten largest hold more than 10%. Germline V lookup: CDR1 MNHEY, CDR2 SVGEGT. V lost 0 bases and J lost 4, with 12 bases in between. CDR3 length: 15 residues. This chain connects TRBV6-2 or TRBV6-3 to TRBJ1-1, with a weak D call TRBD1 (5 bases). The specimen was peripheral blood. The source is a human donor in a cohort sampled during active COVID-19. This chain's CDR3 is CASSYSTGERTEAFF. The CDR3, as DNA: TGTGCCAGCAGTTACTCAACAGGTGAACGCACTGAAGCTTTCTTT.